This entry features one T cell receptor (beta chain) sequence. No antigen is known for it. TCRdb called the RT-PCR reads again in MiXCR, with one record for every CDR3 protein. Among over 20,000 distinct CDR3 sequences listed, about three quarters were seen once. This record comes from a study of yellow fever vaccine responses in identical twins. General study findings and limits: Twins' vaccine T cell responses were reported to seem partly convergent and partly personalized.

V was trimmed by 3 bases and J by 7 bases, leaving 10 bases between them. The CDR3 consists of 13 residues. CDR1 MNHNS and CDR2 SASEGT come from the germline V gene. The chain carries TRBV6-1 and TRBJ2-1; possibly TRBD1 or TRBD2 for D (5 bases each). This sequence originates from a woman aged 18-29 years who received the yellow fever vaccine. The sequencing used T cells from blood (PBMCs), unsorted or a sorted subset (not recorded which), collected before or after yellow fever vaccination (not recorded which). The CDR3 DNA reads TGTGCCAGCAGTGAGGGTTGGGGGAATGAGCAGTTCTTC. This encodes CASSEGWGNEQFF.